Sequencing of this TCR beta chain was carried out in a study of blood T cell repertoires in COVID-19. In the study overall: Collection of acute and convalescent COVID-19 samples took place in the United States, Italy and Spain. Sources were T cells, B-cell-depleted T cells, or PBMCs; the material itself was cDNA or gDNA.

Per the study methods: Nucleated cell number was recorded as an estimate derived from reference gene primer amplification. TCRdb's copy holds only in-frame clones and misses some; the assay was immunoSEQ multiplex PCR. V and J calls plus clone size are reproduced from that table; the DNA served to infer D and trimming. The sample shows about 81,000 clones, roughly 91% of them seen only once. Trimming took 1 base from V and 3 from J; bases not matched to a gene: 8. Germline V gene sequence: CDR1 SGDLS, CDR2 YYNGEE. CDR3 size: 16 residues. The sample taken for sequencing was peripheral blood. This TCR came from a woman in her forties or fifties in a cohort sampled during active COVID-19. The V call is TRBV9, the J call TRBJ1-2, with 8 positions matching TRBD1. The CDR3: CASSVTTGGDYYGYTF. In nucleotides, the CDR3 is TGTGCCAGCAGCGTAACCACAGGGGGGGACTACTATGGCTACACCTTC.